The T cell receptor (beta chain) under discussion was sequenced for a study of identical twins. Study-level findings and limits: Researchers reported weaker excess twin sharing in beta out-of-frame sequences.

Germline CDR1 LGHDT, CDR2 YNNKEL (reference sequence). This CDR3 comprises 15 residues. Trimming took 0 bases from V and 1 from J; bases not matched to a gene: 2. MiXCR, run by TCRdb on the 5' RACE reads, gives a single entry per CDR3 protein. Altogether about 340,000 distinct CDR3 sequences are present, around 12% being singletons, with the ten largest covering roughly 7.8%. The table lists this clonotype with a few counts. As yet, its antigen is unknown. This sample was also put to use in a study of yellow fever vaccine responses in identical twins.

The genes are TRBV3-1 and TRBJ1-2; 7 nucleotides line up with TRBD1. What was sequenced was CD8+ T cells sorted from blood. The source of this sequence is a woman younger than 35 in good health. The CDR3 DNA reads TGTGCCAGCAGCCAAGACCCAGGGGGTAACTATGGCTACACCTTC. This encodes CASSQDPGGNYGYTF. The full variable domain, rest sourced from reference TRBV3-1 and TRBJ1-2, is DTAVSQTPKYLVTQMGNDKSIKCEQNLGHDTMYWYKQDSKKFLKIMFSYNNKELIINETVPNRFSPKSPDKAHLNLHINSLELGDSAVYFCASSQDPGGNYGYTFGSGTRLTVV.